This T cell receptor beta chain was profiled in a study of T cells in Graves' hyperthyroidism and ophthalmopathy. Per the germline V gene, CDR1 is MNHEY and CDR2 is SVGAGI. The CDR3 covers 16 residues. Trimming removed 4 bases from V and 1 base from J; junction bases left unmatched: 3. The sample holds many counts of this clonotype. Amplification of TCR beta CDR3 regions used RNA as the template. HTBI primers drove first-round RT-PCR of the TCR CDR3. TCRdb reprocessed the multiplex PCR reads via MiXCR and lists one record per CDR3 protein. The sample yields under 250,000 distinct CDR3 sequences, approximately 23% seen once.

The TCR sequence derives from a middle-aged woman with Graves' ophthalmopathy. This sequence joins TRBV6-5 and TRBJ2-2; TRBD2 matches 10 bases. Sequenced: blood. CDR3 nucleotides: TGTGCCAGCAGTTGGCGGACTAGCGGGAACACCGGGGAGCTGTTTTTT. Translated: CASSWRTSGNTGELFF.